This T cell receptor (beta chain) was sequenced in a study of blood T cells in healthy people across ages. Findings and caveats of the study: Diversity estimates from one million T cells were considered underestimates. Correlation between TCR beta diversity and naive T cell percentage was strong.

To note about this clonotype: The antigen remains unidentified.

This CDR3 comprises 12 residues. Germline V gene sequence: CDR1 SEHNR, CDR2 FQNEAQ (reference sequence). Trimming removed 1 base from V and 14 bases from J, with 12 bases in between. The authors ran a second PCR of about 6 to 11 cycles using a sample-barcoded 5' primer and a J-beta primer mix. TCRdb called the 5' RACE reads again in MiXCR, with one record for every CDR3 protein. Among 600,000 to 800,000 distinct CDR3 sequences listed, 52% were seen once. Material for sequencing was blood. This chain uses TRBV7-9 with TRBJ2-1; D not certain. The receptor comes from a woman of 80 years or more in good health. DNA for the CDR3: TGTGCCAGCAGCTTAGAGCCGGGCCAGGAGTTCTTC. It yields the protein CASSLEPGQEFF.